Below, 29 T cell receptor beta chains from the same sample are listed, as sequenced in a study of CD8 T cells in Susac syndrome. Reverse transcription used 0.5 to 1 ug RNA and random hexamers. TCRdb reprocessed the immunoSEQ multiplex PCR reads with MiXCR, giving one entry per CDR3 protein. Of roughly 200,000 distinct CDR3 sequences in the sample, roughly 95% were seen once. The source material was CD4+ T cells from PBMCs. Every receptor here comes from a human donor in good health.

This clonotype has a single count. The chain combines TRBV11-2 with TRBJ2-1, with unresolved D. V lost 5 bases and J 3 bases, leaving 5 bases between the germline ends. Germline CDR1 SGHAT, CDR2 FQNNGV. The length of the CDR3 is 12 residues. The CDR3 here is CASSALYNEQFF. The CDR3 bases are TGTGCCAGCAGCGCCCTCTACAATGAGCAGTTCTTC.

The chain couples TRBV18 to TRBJ2-7; 7 nucleotides align to TRBD1. The junction had 12 bases not matched to a gene; V was cut back by 4 bases and J by 3 bases. Per germline, CDR1 KGHSH and CDR2 LQKENI. CDR3 size: 16 residues. This chain's CDR3 is CASSLRQGLGHYEQYV. CDR3 DNA: TGTGCCAGCTCACTGAGACAGGGCCTGGGGCACTACGAGCAGTACGTC.

This rearrangement joins TRBV24-1 to TRBJ2-6, with D hard to call. V dropped 5 bases and J dropped 0 bases, with 7 bases sitting between them. CDR1 is KGHDR and CDR2 is SFDVKD in the germline V gene. The CDR3 runs to 15 residues. The CDR3 spells CATSASYSGANVLTF. The CDR3 bases are TGTGCCACCAGTGCGTCCTACTCTGGGGCCAACGTCCTGACTTTC.

In this sample, this clonotype turned up once. CDR3 coding DNA: TGTGCCAGCAGCCCTTCCGGCAGCCTCTATAATTCACCCCTCCACTTT. The encoded protein is CASSPSGSLYNSPLHF. This rearrangement joins TRBV25-1 to TRBJ1-6; no clear D gene. The CDR3 extends over 16 amino acids. V dropped 6 bases and J dropped 3 bases, with 15 bases sitting between them. CDR1 and CDR2 (germline): MGHDK, SYGVNS.

The rearrangement joins TRBV24-1 to TRBJ2-1; D uncertain. The germline V gene has CDR1 KGHDR and CDR2 SFDVKD. The V end was cut by 10 bases, the J end by 15 bases, with 21 bases between. CDR3 size: 12 residues. The CDR3: CATTSGSGVAFF. The CDR3 DNA sequence: TGTGCCACGACCTCCGGGTCTGGAGTGGCGTTCTTC.

V gene TRBV7-6 combines with J gene TRBJ1-1, with a weak D call TRBD1 (6 bases). The V gene's germline CDR1 is SGHVS and CDR2 FNYEAQ. V lost 3 bases and J lost 0, with 14 bases in between. This CDR3 has 16 amino acids. The CDR3 loop reads CASSLGPQGMNTEAFF. CDR3 in DNA: TGTGCCAGCAGCTTGGGACCACAGGGAATGAACACTGAAGCTTTCTTT.

The chain links TRBV29-1 to TRBJ2-1, with 10 nucleotides matching TRBD1. CDR1 and CDR2 (germline): SQVTM, ANQGSEA. CDR3 length equals 17 residues. The junction had 17 bases not matched to a gene; V was cut back by 7 bases and J by 5 bases. The CDR3 loop reads CSGQGAFSVAGNNEQFF. CDR3 coding DNA: TGCAGCGGACAGGGGGCTTTCTCTGTCGCCGGAAACAATGAGCAGTTCTTC.

For the CDR3, the DNA is TGTGCCAGCAGCCCTCTACCTACTCAGAACACCGGGGAGCTGTTTTTT. Protein product: CASSPLPTQNTGELFF. The J gene is TRBJ2-2, the V gene TRBV3-1, with D unresolved. The CDR3 sequence is 16 residues long. The germline V gene encodes CDR1 LGHDT and CDR2 YNNKEL (reference sequence). Trimming pared 4 bases from V and 1 base from J, leaving 13 bases between.

The chain joins TRBV3-1 to TRBJ2-7; D not certain. The germline V and J ends were trimmed by 4 bases and 1 base, with 14 bases remaining between them. The CDR3 extends over 15 amino acids. CDR1 is LGHDT and CDR2 is YNNKEL in the germline V gene (reference sequence). The CDR3 spells CASSPRGDWSYEQYF. In DNA form, the CDR3 reads TGTGCCAGCAGCCCACGTGGGGATTGGTCCTACGAGCAGTACTTC.

The chain uses TRBV6-2 or TRBV6-3 and TRBJ2-1; a possible D gene is TRBD2 (7 bases). There are 16 residues in the CDR3. CDR1 and CDR2 (germline): MNHEY, SVGEGT. V lost 6 bases to trimming and J lost 3 bases, with 18 bases between them. The CDR3 sequence: CASSPQRGAHYNEQFF. The CDR3 coding sequence is TGTGCCAGCAGCCCCCAACGGGGGGCACACTACAATGAGCAGTTCTTC.

The gene calls are TRBV7-3 and TRBJ1-1; 7 positions agree with TRBD1. Looked up from germline, CDR1 is SGHTA and CDR2 is FQGTGA. The CDR3 sequence is 13 residues long. Trimming removed 5 bases from V and 4 bases from J; junction bases left unmatched: 4. The CDR3 loop reads CASSTTGVTEAFF. The CDR3 DNA sequence: TGTGCCAGCAGCACTACAGGGGTCACTGAAGCTTTCTTT.

This rearrangement joins TRBV7-2 to TRBJ2-7; TRBD1 is a possible D gene (6 bases). V shed 1 base and J shed 2 bases, with 15 bases lying between them. The CDR3 sequence is 16 residues long. CDR1 SGHTA and CDR2 FQGNSA come from the germline V gene. The CDR3 DNA follows: TGTGCCAGCAGCTTAGGGGGACACCGTACTCCCTACGAGCAGTACTTC. Translated, it gives CASSLGGHRTPYEQYF.

This clonotype appeared once. The chain couples TRBV28 to TRBJ2-3; the match to TRBD1 covers 9 bases. The germline CDR1 and CDR2 sequences are MDHEN and SYDVKM. V lost 9 bases to trimming and J lost 1 base; unmatched junction nucleotides: 14. The CDR3 is made up of 17 amino acids. CDR3 sequence reads: CASGGSDWDRGTDTQYF. The CDR3 DNA is TGTGCCAGTGGGGGGTCGGATTGGGACAGGGGCACAGATACGCAGTATTTT.

V gene TRBV18 combines with J gene TRBJ2-7, with D possibly TRBD2 on 6 matching bases. V was clipped by 2 bases and J by 2 bases, with 13 bases between them. Germline lookup yields CDR1 KGHSH and CDR2 LQKENI. This CDR3 is built from 15 residues. The CDR3 region has the DNA TGTGCCAGCTCACCAGGAGGGTTGGCCCCCTACGAGCAGTACGTC. It specifies CASSPGGLAPYEQYV.

V and J are TRBV2 and TRBJ2-7; D may be TRBD2 (6 bases). Germline V gene lookup returns CDR1 SNHLY and CDR2 FYNNEI. Trimming took off 9 bases at V and 2 bases at J, with 14 bases between the two ends. The CDR3 totals 13 residues. CDR3 coding DNA: TGTGCCAGTCGGAGGGCAGAGACCTACGAGCAGTACTTC. This codes for CASRRAETYEQYF. The full variable domain, completed using reference TRBV2 and TRBJ2-7, is EPEVTQTPSHQVTQMGQEVILRCVPISNHLYFYWYRQILGQKVEFLVSFYNNEISEKSEIFDDQFSVERPDGSNFTLKIRSTKLEDSAMYFCASRRAETYEQYFGPGTRLTVT.

The chain carries TRBV6-4 and TRBJ2-3; D is tentatively TRBD1 or TRBD2 (6 bases each). This CDR3 has 15 residues. Deletions cut 3 bases from V and 2 bases from J, with 12 bases between. The germline gives CDR1 MRHNA, CDR2 SNTAGT. In nucleotides, the CDR3 is TGTGCCAGCAGTGAATCAAGGGGGGCCACAGATACGCAGTATTTT. This codes for CASSESRGATDTQYF.

The chain recombines TRBV7-9 with TRBJ1-2, with D unresolved. With 5 bases removed from V and 0 bases from J, the gap between germline ends came to 4 bases. The CDR3 extends over 12 amino acids. Germline V lookup: CDR1 SEHNR, CDR2 FQNEAQ (reference sequence). The CDR3 DNA sequence: TGTGCCAGCAGCGAGACTAACTATGGCTACACCTTC. Protein: CASSETNYGYTF.

The V gene is TRBV7-8, the J gene TRBJ2-5; the D gene is possibly TRBD1 (5 bases). V lost 5 bases to trimming and J lost 7 bases, with 17 bases between them. The CDR3 has 14 amino acids. Germline lookup yields CDR1 SGHVS and CDR2 FQNEAQ. The DNA for the CDR3 is TGTGCCAGCAGCACCTTCTCCCAGGGAAGGACCCAGTACTTC. Its translation is CASSTFSQGRTQYF.

The V gene is TRBV19, the J gene TRBJ2-7; D not resolved. This CDR3 contains 13 residues. Trimming left V 5 bases short and J 2 bases short, with 10 bases between. Germline loops: CDR1 LNHDA, CDR2 SQIVND (reference sequence). CDR3 bases: TGTGCCAGTAGTGGCCGTGTCACCTACGAGCAGTACTTC. It is translated as CASSGRVTYEQYF. The full variable domain, its missing parts supplied by reference TRBV19 and TRBJ2-7, is DGGITQSPKYLFRKEGQNVTLSCEQNLNHDAMYWYRQDPGQGLRLIYYSQIVNDFQKGDIAEGYSVSREKKESFPLTVTSAQKNPTAFYLCASSGRVTYEQYFGPGTRLTVT.

The chain joins TRBV30 to TRBJ1-1; D remains unclear. Germline CDR1 GTSNPN, CDR2 SVGIG (reference sequence). The germline V and J ends were trimmed by 3 bases and 1 base, with 6 bases remaining between them. This CDR3 comprises 12 residues. CDR3 sequence: CAWRRENTEAFF. In DNA, the CDR3 is TGTGCCTGGAGAAGGGAGAACACTGAAGCTTTCTTT.

This clonotype was counted once. The chain links TRBV28 to TRBJ2-1; 8 nucleotides line up with TRBD2. The CDR3 is 16 amino acids. Unmatched junction bases numbered 12, after V lost 6 bases and J lost 5 bases. Germline values: CDR1 MDHEN, CDR2 SYDVKM. The CDR3 DNA sequence: TGTGCCAGCAGCCGCCGGGGCGGGAGGTTCGACAATGAGCAGTTCTTC. Translated: CASSRRGGRFDNEQFF.

V gene TRBV12-3 or TRBV12-4 combines with J gene TRBJ1-2, with TRBD1 identical over 7 bases. V shed 6 bases and J 0 bases; nucleotides not matched to a gene: 7. This CDR3 is built from 15 residues. The CDR3 region has the DNA TGTGCCAGCAGCGACGGGACAGCCCCTAACTATGGCTACACCTTC. Its protein is CASSDGTAPNYGYTF.

This chain uses TRBV7-3 with TRBJ2-3; no firm D call. V gave up 4 bases and J gave up 2 bases, with 7 bases separating them. The germline CDR1 and CDR2 sequences are SGHTA and FQGTGA. The CDR3 is 13 residues long. The CDR3 DNA reads as TGTGCCAGCAGCTCCCTGGTCACAGATACGCAGTATTTT. Residues: CASSSLVTDTQYF.

V is TRBV29-1 and J is TRBJ2-7; 9 nucleotides line up with TRBD2. Germline CDR1 SQVTM, CDR2 ANQGSEA. The CDR3 is 16 amino acids. J lost 2 bases, V lost 1 base, and 9 bases had no gene match. The CDR3 DNA reads TGCAGCGTTGAAGGTCAAGGTAGCGGGGGCACCTACGAGCAGTACTTC. Protein product: CSVEGQGSGGTYEQYF.

The rearrangement links TRBV5-6 to TRBJ2-1; D is unresolved. V gave up 5 bases and J gave up 5 bases, with 8 bases separating them. Germline V lookup: CDR1 SGHDT, CDR2 YYEEEE. This CDR3 has 12 residues. In DNA form, the CDR3 reads TGTGCCAGCAGACGGCCCAACAATGAGCAGTTCTTC. Translation gives CASRRPNNEQFF.

The chain combines TRBV7-2 with TRBJ2-3; no clear D. The CDR3 is made up of 13 amino acids. The V end was cut by 1 base, the J end by 6 bases, with 8 bases between. Germline CDR1 and CDR2: SGHTA and FQGNSA. CDR3 sequence reads: CASSLVPGDTQYF. The CDR3 bases are TGTGCCAGCAGCTTAGTTCCTGGGGATACGCAGTATTTT. The full variable domain, its missing parts supplied by reference TRBV7-2 and TRBJ2-3, is GAGVSQSPSNKVTEKGKDVELRCDPISGHTALYWYRQSLGQGLEFLIYFQGNSAPDKSGLPSDRFSAERTGGSVSTLTIQRTQQEDSAVYLCASSLVPGDTQYFGPGTRLTVL.

The CDR3, as DNA: TGTGCCAGCAGCGAAGCCGGGGTAGTCGGGAATGAGCAGTTCTTC. Translating gives CASSEAGVVGNEQFF. The J gene is TRBJ2-1, the V gene TRBV27; TRBD2 might be the D (5 bases). Per the germline V gene, CDR1 is MNHEY and CDR2 is SMNVEV (reference sequence). Trimming removed 6 bases from V and 7 bases from J, with 19 bases in between. The CDR3 sequence is 15 residues long.

This rearrangement joins TRBV4-3 to TRBJ2-5; perhaps TRBD1 as D (5 bases). The germline V and J ends were trimmed by 1 base and 1 base, with 16 bases remaining between them. The germline CDR1 and CDR2 sequences are LGHNA and YSLEER. This CDR3 comprises 17 residues. In DNA, the CDR3 is TGCGCCAGCAGCCAAGGGCGCTCAGGGATCAGCCAAGAGACCCAGTACTTC. Translation gives CASSQGRSGISQETQYF.

The genes are TRBV20-1 and TRBJ1-3; D gene uncertain. Trimming left V 5 bases short and J 1 base short, with 12 bases between. This CDR3 has 14 amino acids. Germline V gene data show CDR1 as DFQATT and CDR2 as SNEGSKA (reference sequence). DNA of the CDR3: TGCAGTGCTCCCTCCCCTTGGTCTGGAAACACCATATATTTT. Protein: CSAPSPWSGNTIYF.